This T cell receptor (beta chain) emerged from a study of blood T cell repertoires in COVID-19. Study overall: Sources were T cells, B-cell-depleted T cells, or PBMCs; the material itself was cDNA or gDNA.

V dropped 6 bases and J dropped 10; count of bases not matched to a gene: 9. CDR3 length: 13 residues. Germline V gives CDR1 MNHEY, CDR2 SVGAGI. Sequenced by immunoSEQ multiplex PCR; TCRdb stores in-frame clones only, minus some. The repertoire includes some 120,000 clones, around 80% of them detected once, and roughly 1.8% sits in the top ten. The sequence came from a man between 70 and 80 years old with acute or convalescent COVID-19. The chain carries TRBV6-5 and TRBJ2-1; TRBD1 agrees at 7 bases. Material for sequencing was peripheral blood. This CDR3 is CASSPRQGLEQFF. Written as DNA, the CDR3 is TGTGCCAGCAGCCCGAGACAGGGCCTCGAGCAGTTCTTC.